Sequencing of this T cell receptor beta chain was carried out in a study of blood T cell repertoires in COVID-19. Here immunoSEQ multiplex PCR was the method, and the copy in TCRdb shows in-frame clones only, minus some. This table has tens of thousands of clones, around 96% appearing once. The clonotype comes from a human donor with active COVID-19. The donor label of this sample is uncertain. The sequenced sample was peripheral blood.

The CDR3 loop is CASSLWRPHEQYF. The CDR3 region has the DNA TGTGCCAGCAGTTTATGGAGACCCCACGAGCAGTACTTC. The chain combines TRBV12-3 or TRBV12-4 with TRBJ2-7; the D is unclear. The CDR3 contains 13 residues. Trimming removed 2 bases at V and 5 bases at J, with 10 bases between.